This T cell receptor beta chain was sequenced in a study of blood T cell repertoires in COVID-19 (dated by TCRdb to 2018 to 2021). With regard to the full study: Samples covering the acute and convalescent phases of COVID-19 were provided by collaborators in the United States, Italy and Spain. The prospective study material was composed of cDNA or gDNA derived from T cells, B-cell-depleted T cells, or PBMCs. Subjects who had been exposed to COVID-19, were actively infected with it, or had recovered from it provided the deeply sampled blood TCRbeta repertoires that made up the dataset. The repertoires were made available in a free public database intended to serve as a resource for research on the immune response to SARS-CoV-2. The samples were drawn from the first 160 participants of the ongoing ImmuneRACE study and from 1,254 subjects provided by 6 global collaborators. Sample metadata almost always included a de-identified subject ID, COVID-19 status, age in years and sex. HLA class I and class II types, where available, came from metadata supplied by the sample provider rather than from assay-based typing.

TCRbeta CDR3 regions were amplified from genomic DNA using the immunoSEQ Assay, a bias-controlled multiplex PCR. Per the source publication's procedure: Within the assay, amplification of reference gene primers was used to estimate how many nucleated cells each sample contained. To quantify the absolute abundance of each unique TCRbeta CDR3 rearrangement, sequence reads were collapsed and filtered. Productive Simpson clonality was computed per sample as the square root of Simpson's diversity index over productive rearrangements. What TCRdb holds here is the immuneACCESS table cut down to in-frame rearrangements. Part of the clones is not present; checked against another copy, under half of the missing clones reflect an unresolved V gene, and the others are unexplained. Clonal size and the V and J genes are those of that table, whereas D and trimming came from the DNA. This sample lists more than 100,000 clones; about 88% were detected once. Together, the top ten hold about 15% of the sample.

Collaborating institutions collected whole blood in K2EDTA tubes following their own protocols. For TCRbeta analysis, collaborators shipped samples in one of three forms: frozen whole blood, isolated PBMCs, or DNA extracted from either of those sample types. For this clone: The clone's antigen remains unknown. It has no much larger one-base neighbor in the sample; base qualities were not kept.

The CDR3 numbers 15 residues from cysteine through phenylalanine. The sequence is cut down to CDR3 DNA, 45 bases in frame from base 1. V is reduced by 1 base and J by 0 bases, leaving a spacing of 7 bases between them. The germline V gene supplies CDR1 SGHAT and CDR2 FQNNGV. Results and caveats for the whole study, not just this receptor: How much clinical and demographic metadata was included differed by source and by participant, and the metadata was provided uncurated.

The chain is assembled from TRBV11-2 and TRBJ2-1; the D gene lacks a confident call. The receptor's source is a woman aged 80 or over with acute or convalescent COVID-19. Sequenced: peripheral blood. The sequence in DNA is TGTGCCAGCAGCTTAGCGCTTAGCTCCTACAATGAGCAGTTCTTC. This translates into CASSLALSSYNEQFF. The reference TRBV11-2 and TRBJ2-1 proteins fill in what lies around the CDR3, so the full variable domain reads EAGVAQSPRYKIIEKRQSVAFWCNPISGHATLYWYQQILGQGPKLLIQFQNNGVVDDSQLPKDRFSAERLKGVDSTLKIQPAKLEDSAVYLCASSLALSSYNEQFFGPGTRLTVL.